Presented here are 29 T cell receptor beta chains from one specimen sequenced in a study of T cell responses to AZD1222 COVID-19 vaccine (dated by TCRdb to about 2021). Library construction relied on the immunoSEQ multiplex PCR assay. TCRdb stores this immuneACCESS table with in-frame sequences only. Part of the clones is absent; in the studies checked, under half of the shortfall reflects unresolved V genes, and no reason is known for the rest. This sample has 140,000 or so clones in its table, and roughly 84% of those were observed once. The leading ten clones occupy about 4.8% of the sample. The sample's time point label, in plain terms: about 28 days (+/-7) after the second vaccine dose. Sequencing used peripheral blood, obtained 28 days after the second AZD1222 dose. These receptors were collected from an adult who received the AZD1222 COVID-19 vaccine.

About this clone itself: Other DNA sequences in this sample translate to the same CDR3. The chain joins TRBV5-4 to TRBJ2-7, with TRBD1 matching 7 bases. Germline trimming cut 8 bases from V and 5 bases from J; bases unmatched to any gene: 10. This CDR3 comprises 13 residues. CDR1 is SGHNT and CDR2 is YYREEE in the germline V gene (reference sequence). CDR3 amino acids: CASSVTGLNEQYF. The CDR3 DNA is TGTGCCAGTAGTGTGACAGGGCTTAACGAGCAGTACTTC.

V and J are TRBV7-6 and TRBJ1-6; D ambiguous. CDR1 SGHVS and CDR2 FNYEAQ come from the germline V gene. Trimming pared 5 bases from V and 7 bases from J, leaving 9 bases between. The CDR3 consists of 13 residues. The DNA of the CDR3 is TGTGCCAGCAGCGAAATAAGCAATTCACCCCTCCACTTT. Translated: CASSEISNSPLHF.

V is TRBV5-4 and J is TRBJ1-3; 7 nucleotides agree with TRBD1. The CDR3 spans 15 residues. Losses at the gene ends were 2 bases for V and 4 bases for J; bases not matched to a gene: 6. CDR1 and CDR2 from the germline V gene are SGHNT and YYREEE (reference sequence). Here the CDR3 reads CASSFSTGSGNTIYF. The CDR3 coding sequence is TGTGCCAGCAGCTTTTCGACAGGGTCGGGAAACACCATATATTTT.

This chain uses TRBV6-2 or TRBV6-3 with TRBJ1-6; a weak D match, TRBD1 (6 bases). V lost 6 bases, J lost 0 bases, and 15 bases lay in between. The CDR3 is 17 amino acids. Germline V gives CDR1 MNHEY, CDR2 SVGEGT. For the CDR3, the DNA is TGTGCCAGCAGCTCTTGGGCACAGGGCTCCTATAATTCACCCCTCCACTTT. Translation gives CASSSWAQGSYNSPLHF.

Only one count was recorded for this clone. CDR3 sequence reads: CASSFYPNTEAFF. The CDR3 DNA follows: TGTGCCAGCAGCTTCTACCCGAACACTGAAGCTTTCTTT. V usage is TRBV7-2 and J usage is TRBJ1-1; D ambiguous. Germline CDR1 and CDR2: SGHTA and FQGNSA. The CDR3 consists of 13 residues. The germline V and J ends were trimmed by 3 bases and 1 base, with 6 bases remaining between them.

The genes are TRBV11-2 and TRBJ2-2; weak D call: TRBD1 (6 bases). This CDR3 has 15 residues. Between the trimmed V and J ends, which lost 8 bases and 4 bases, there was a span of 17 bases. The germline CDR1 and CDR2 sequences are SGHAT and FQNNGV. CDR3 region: CASPPGQGFTGELFF. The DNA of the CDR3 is TGTGCCAGCCCTCCGGGACAAGGGTTCACCGGGGAGCTGTTTTTT.

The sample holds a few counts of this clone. CDR3 region: CASTGPPETQYF. The CDR3 DNA sequence: TGCGCCAGCACTGGGCCCCCAGAGACCCAGTACTTC. This chain links TRBV23-1 with TRBJ2-5; unclear D gene. TRBV23-1 is an open reading frame whose function is uncertain. Trimming removed 7 bases at V and 4 bases at J, with 10 bases between. The CDR3 is 12 amino acids.

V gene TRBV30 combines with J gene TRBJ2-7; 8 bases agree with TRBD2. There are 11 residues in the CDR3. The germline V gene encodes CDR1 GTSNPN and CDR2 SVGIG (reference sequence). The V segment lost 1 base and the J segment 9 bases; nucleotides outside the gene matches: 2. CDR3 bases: TGTGCCTGGAGTGGCGGGAGGTCGCAGTACTTC. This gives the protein CAWSGGRSQYF.

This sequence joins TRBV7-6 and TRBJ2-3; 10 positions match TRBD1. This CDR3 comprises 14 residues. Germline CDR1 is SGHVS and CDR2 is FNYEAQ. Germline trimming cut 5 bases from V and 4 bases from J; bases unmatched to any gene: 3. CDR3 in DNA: TGTGCCAGCAGCCGGACAGGGGGTTCAGATACGCAGTATTTT. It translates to CASSRTGGSDTQYF.

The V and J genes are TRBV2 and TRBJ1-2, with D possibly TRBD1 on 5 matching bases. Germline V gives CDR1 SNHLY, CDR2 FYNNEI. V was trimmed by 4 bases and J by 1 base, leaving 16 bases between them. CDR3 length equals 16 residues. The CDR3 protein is CASSGAGPRLNYGYTF. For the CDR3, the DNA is TGTGCCAGCAGTGGGGCAGGGCCCCGACTTAACTATGGCTACACCTTC.

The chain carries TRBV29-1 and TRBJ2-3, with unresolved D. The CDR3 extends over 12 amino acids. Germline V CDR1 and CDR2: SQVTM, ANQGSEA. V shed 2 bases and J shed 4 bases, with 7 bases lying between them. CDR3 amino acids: CSVERGADTQYF. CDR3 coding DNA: TGCAGCGTTGAACGTGGAGCAGATACGCAGTATTTT.

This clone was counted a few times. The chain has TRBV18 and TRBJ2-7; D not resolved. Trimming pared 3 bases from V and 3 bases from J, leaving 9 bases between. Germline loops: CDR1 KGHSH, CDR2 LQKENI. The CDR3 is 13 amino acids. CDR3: CASSPYTDYEQYF. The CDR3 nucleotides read TGTGCCAGCTCACCCTATACCGACTACGAGCAGTACTTC. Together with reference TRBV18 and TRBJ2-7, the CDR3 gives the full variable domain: NAGVMQNPRHLVRRRGQEARLRCSPMKGHSHVYWYRQLPEEGLKFMVYLQKENIIDESGMPKERFSAEFPKEGPSILRIQQVVRGDSAAYFCASSPYTDYEQYFGPGTRLTVT.

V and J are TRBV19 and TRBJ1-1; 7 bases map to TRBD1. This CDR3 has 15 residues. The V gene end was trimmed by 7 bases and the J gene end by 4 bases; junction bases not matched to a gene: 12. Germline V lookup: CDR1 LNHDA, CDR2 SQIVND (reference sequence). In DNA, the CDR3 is TGTGCCAGTACCCATGTAGACAGGGAAGGCACTGAAGCTTTCTTT. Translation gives CASTHVDREGTEAFF.

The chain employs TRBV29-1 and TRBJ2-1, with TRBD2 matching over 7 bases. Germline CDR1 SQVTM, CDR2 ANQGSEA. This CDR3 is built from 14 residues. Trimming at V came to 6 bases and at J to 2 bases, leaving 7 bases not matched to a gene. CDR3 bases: TGCAGCGTAGGGCCAGCGGGGCCCTACAATGAGCAGTTCTTC. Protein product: CSVGPAGPYNEQFF.

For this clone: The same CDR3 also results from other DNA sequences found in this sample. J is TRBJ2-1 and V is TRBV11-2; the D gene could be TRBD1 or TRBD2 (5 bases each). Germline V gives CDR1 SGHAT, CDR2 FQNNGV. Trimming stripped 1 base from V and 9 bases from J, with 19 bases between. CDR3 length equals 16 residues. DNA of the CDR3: TGTGCCAGCAGCTTAGGGATGGGGGAACATGACGGTGAGCAGTTCTTC. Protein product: CASSLGMGEHDGEQFF.

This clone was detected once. CDR3 sequence (DNA): TGTGCCTGGAGTGTACGAGGGGACACCATATATTTT. As protein: CAWSVRGDTIYF. The chain carries TRBV30 and TRBJ1-3; tentatively, D is TRBD1 (5 bases). Trimming stripped 0 bases from V and 8 bases from J, with 8 bases between. Germline V CDR1 and CDR2: GTSNPN, SVGIG (reference sequence). The length of the CDR3 is 12 residues.

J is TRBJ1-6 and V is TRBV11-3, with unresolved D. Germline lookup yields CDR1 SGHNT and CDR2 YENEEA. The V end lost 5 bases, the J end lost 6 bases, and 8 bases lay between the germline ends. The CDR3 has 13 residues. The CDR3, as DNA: TGTGCCAGCAGCCACGGGGTTAATTCACCCCTCCACTTT. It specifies CASSHGVNSPLHF.

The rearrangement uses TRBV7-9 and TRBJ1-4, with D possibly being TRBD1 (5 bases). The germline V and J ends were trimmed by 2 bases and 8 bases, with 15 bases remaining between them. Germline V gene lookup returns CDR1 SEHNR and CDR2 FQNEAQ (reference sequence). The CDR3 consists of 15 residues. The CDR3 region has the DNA TGTGCCAGCAGCTTATCCGGAGGGGTTGCGGAAAAACTGTTTTTT. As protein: CASSLSGGVAEKLFF.

This CDR3 is CASSIDAGGALNGYTF. The CDR3 DNA reads as TGTGCCAGTAGTATAGACGCAGGGGGCGCCTTGAATGGCTACACCTTC. The chain carries TRBV19 and TRBJ1-2, with 8 bases identical to TRBD1. CDR3 size: 16 residues. With V trimmed by 0 bases and J by 6 bases, 9 bases remained unmatched. Germline lookup yields CDR1 LNHDA and CDR2 SQIVND (reference sequence).

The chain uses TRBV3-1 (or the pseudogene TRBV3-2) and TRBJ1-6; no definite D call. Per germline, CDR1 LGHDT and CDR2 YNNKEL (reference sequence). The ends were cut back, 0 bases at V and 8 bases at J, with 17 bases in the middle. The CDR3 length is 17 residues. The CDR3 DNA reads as TGTGCCAGCAGCCAAGATTGGGCAATCGGAGGTTATTCACCCCTCCACTTT. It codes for CASSQDWAIGGYSPLHF.

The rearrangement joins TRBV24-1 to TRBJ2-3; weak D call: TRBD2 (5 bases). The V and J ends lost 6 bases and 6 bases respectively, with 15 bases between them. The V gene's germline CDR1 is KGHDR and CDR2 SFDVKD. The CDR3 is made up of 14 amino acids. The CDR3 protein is CATSTSSYWDTQYF. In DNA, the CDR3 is TGTGCCACCAGTACTAGTTCGTATTGGGATACGCAGTATTTT.

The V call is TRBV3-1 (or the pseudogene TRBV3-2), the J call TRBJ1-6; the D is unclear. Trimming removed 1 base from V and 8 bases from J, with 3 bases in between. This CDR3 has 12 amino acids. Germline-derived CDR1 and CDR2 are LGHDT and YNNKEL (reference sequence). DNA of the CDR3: TGTGCCAGCAGCCAAGGGGATTCACCCCTCCACTTT. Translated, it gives CASSQGDSPLHF.

CDR3 DNA sequence: TGCGCCAGCAGCACCATACAGGGGACGGATAACTATGGCTACACCTTC. Encoded protein: CASSTIQGTDNYGYTF. J is TRBJ1-2 and V is TRBV5-1; 7 bases fit TRBD1. The junction had 10 bases not matched to a gene; V was cut back by 4 bases and J by 1 base. Germline lookup yields CDR1 SGHRS and CDR2 YFSETQ. The CDR3 is made up of 16 amino acids.

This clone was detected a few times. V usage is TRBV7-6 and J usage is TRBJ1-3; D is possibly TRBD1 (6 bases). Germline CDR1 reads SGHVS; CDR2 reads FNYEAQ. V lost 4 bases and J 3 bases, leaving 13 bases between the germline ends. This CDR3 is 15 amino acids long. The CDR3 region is CASSSSGGGGNTIYF. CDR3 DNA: TGTGCCAGCAGCTCGTCCGGGGGCGGTGGAAACACCATATATTTT.

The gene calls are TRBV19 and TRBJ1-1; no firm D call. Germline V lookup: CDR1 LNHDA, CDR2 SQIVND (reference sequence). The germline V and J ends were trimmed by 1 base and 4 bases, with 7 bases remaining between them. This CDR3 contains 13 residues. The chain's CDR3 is CASSIGVGTEAFF. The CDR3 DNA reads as TGTGCCAGTAGTATAGGTGTGGGCACTGAAGCTTTCTTT.

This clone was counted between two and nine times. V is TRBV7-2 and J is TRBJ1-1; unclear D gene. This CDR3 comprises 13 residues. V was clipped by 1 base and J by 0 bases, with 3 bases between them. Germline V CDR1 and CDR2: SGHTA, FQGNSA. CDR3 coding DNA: TGTGCCAGCAGCTTAGATGTGAACACTGAAGCTTTCTTT. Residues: CASSLDVNTEAFF.

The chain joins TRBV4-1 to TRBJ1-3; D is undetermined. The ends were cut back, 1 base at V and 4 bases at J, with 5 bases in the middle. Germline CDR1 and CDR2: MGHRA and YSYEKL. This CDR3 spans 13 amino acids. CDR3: CASSQVPGNTIYF. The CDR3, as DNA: TGCGCCAGCAGCCAAGTTCCCGGAAACACCATATATTTT.

The CDR3: CASSARTGGGEKLFF. The DNA for the CDR3 is TGTGCCAGCAGCGCGAGGACAGGGGGTGGCGAAAAACTGTTTTTT. This chain connects TRBV9 to TRBJ1-4; TRBD1 matches at 10 bases. Germline V gene lookup returns CDR1 SGDLS and CDR2 YYNGEE. J gave up 8 bases and V 3 bases, and 7 bases lay outside the gene matches. The CDR3 loop spans 15 amino acids.

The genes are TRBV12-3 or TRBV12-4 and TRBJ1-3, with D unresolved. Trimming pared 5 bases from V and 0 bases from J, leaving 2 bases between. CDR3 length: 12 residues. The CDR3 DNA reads TGTGCCAGCAGTCCCTCTGGAAACACCATATATTTT. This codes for CASSPSGNTIYF.